This passage covers 22 T cell receptor beta chains from one sample sequenced in a study of blood T cell repertoires in COVID-19. Data came from immunoSEQ multiplex PCR; TCRdb stores just in-frame clones and leaves some out. The sample holds a few hundred thousand clones; around 83% are singletons and the top ten take about 9%. Sequenced sample: peripheral blood. These receptors all come from a man older than 75 with acute or convalescent COVID-19.

J is TRBJ2-3 and V is TRBV14, with 7 bases fitting TRBD1. The V segment lost 4 bases and the J segment 13 bases; nucleotides outside the gene matches: 20. The CDR3 has 16 amino acids. Germline V gene sequence: CDR1 SGHDN, CDR2 FVKESK. CDR3 bases: TGTGCCAGCAGCCTTAGGACAGGTATTAGTACATGGAAAAAGTATTTT. It codes for CASSLRTGISTWKKYF.

A note on this clone: The sample has other DNA sequences that encode this CDR3 too. The V and J genes are TRBV5-1 and TRBJ2-1; TRBD2 might be the D (5 bases). V gave up 0 bases and J gave up 2 bases, with 6 bases separating them. CDR3 size: 14 residues. Germline V gene data show CDR1 as SGHRS and CDR2 as YFSETQ. As DNA, the CDR3 is TGCGCCAGCAGCTTGGGGGGAGCCTACAATGAGCAGTTCTTC. Translating it yields CASSLGGAYNEQFF.

V usage is TRBV15 and J usage is TRBJ1-5; 7 positions agree with TRBD1. CDR3 size: 16 residues. The V gene's germline CDR1 is LNHNV and CDR2 YYDKDF (reference sequence). The V and J ends lost 0 bases and 4 bases, in that order; junction bases with no gene match: 6. This CDR3 is CATSREPAGGNQPQHF. The CDR3 nucleotides are TGTGCCACCAGCAGAGAACCCGCAGGGGGGAATCAGCCCCAGCATTTT.

This clone has just one count. J is TRBJ2-2 and V is TRBV7-8; D gene uncertain. Germline V gene lookup returns CDR1 SGHVS and CDR2 FQNEAQ. The CDR3 consists of 16 residues. Trimming took 6 bases from V and 0 from J, leaving 14 bases between them. The CDR3 region has the DNA TGTGCCAGCAGACTCCTCTCTCGCGCGAACACCGGGGAGCTGTTTTTT. Translating gives CASRLLSRANTGELFF.

The chain carries TRBV6-5 and TRBJ1-1, with 8 bases aligning to TRBD1. V dropped 0 bases and J dropped 3; count of bases not matched to a gene: 6. The CDR3 has 16 residues. Germline CDR1 reads MNHEY; CDR2 reads SVGAGI. The CDR3 is CASSYSTTGGYTEAFF. CDR3 nucleotide sequence: TGTGCCAGCAGTTACTCCACCACAGGGGGGTACACTGAAGCTTTCTTT.

The genes are TRBV2 and TRBJ2-1; TRBD2 matches 15 bases. V lost 6 bases, J lost 7 bases, and 4 bases stayed unmatched. This CDR3 region has 15 residues. CDR1 and CDR2 (germline): SNHLY, FYNNEI. In nucleotides, the CDR3 is TGTGCCAGCAGGGCCGGGACTAGCGGGAGGAATGAGCAGTTCTTC. Its protein product is CASRAGTSGRNEQFF.

This sequence joins TRBV18 and TRBJ2-1; 7 bases match TRBD1. Trimming took 5 bases from V and 9 from J; bases not matched to a gene: 4. The CDR3 is 12 residues long. Looked up from germline, CDR1 is KGHSH and CDR2 is LQKENI. The CDR3 DNA is TGTGCCAGCTCAGCCGACAGGGCTGAGCAGTTCTTC. Translating gives CASSADRAEQFF.

V usage is TRBV27 and J usage is TRBJ2-7, with TRBD2 as a possible D gene (5 bases). CDR1 is MNHEY and CDR2 is SMNVEV in the germline V gene (reference sequence). Trimming shortened V by 2 bases and J by 5 bases, and 13 bases separated the two germline ends. The CDR3 runs 14 residues. CDR3 protein: CASSLRRNGNEQYF. The DNA for the CDR3 is TGTGCCAGCAGTTTAAGGAGGAATGGGAACGAGCAGTACTTC.

This chain links TRBV6-2 or TRBV6-3 with TRBJ1-5; 9 nucleotides match TRBD1. The germline V gene encodes CDR1 MNHEY and CDR2 SVGEGT. After removal of 6 bases from V and 6 bases from J, the junction contained 3 bases not matched to a gene. The CDR3 spans 13 residues. The CDR3 region is CASSDRGGQPQHF. The DNA for the CDR3 is TGTGCCAGCAGCGACAGGGGGGGTCAGCCCCAGCATTTT.

For the CDR3, the DNA is TGTGCCAGCCGGCAGACAGGGGAGGTGTCTAACTATGGCTACACCTTC. It specifies CASRQTGEVSNYGYTF. This chain joins TRBV25-1 and TRBJ1-2, with 8 positions matching TRBD1. Germline CDR1 MGHDK, CDR2 SYGVNS. With 8 bases clipped from V and 0 bases from J, the junction kept 11 bases outside the gene matches. The CDR3 sequence is 16 residues long.

This clone has only a few counts. The chain carries TRBV7-8 and TRBJ1-6; D ambiguous. V lost 5 bases and J 5 bases, leaving 19 bases between the germline ends. CDR1 and CDR2 (germline): SGHVS, FQNEAQ. The CDR3 runs to 17 residues. As DNA, the CDR3 is TGTGCCAGCAGCCTGACTATTTGGCAGATAAATAATTCACCCCTCCACTTT. Its translation is CASSLTIWQINNSPLHF.

The rearrangement uses TRBV9 and TRBJ2-1; 8 bases are a match to TRBD1. V dropped 4 bases and J dropped 2; count of bases not matched to a gene: 8. Germline V gives CDR1 SGDLS, CDR2 YYNGEE. CDR3 length: 16 residues. CDR3 in DNA: TGTGCCAGCAGCTCCCGGACAGGGAACCCCTACAATGAGCAGTTCTTC. It translates to CASSSRTGNPYNEQFF.

The genes are TRBV6-7 and TRBJ2-1; 9 bases map to TRBD2. TRBV6-7 is classed as an ORF, of uncertain function. This CDR3 region has 15 residues. The ends lost 6 bases at V and 8 bases at J; junction bases unmatched: 11. The CDR3 spells CASSPRGAGGHEQFF. The DNA of the CDR3 is TGTGCCAGCAGCCCCAGAGGGGCGGGAGGGCATGAGCAGTTCTTC.

The chain has TRBV18 and TRBJ1-3; possible D gene TRBD1, 5 bases. CDR1 KGHSH and CDR2 LQKENI come from the germline V gene. V lost 5 bases to trimming and J lost 7 bases, with 12 bases between them. The CDR3 has 13 residues. The CDR3 DNA reads as TGTGCCAGCTCATCAGGGTTGGGCAACACCATATATTTT. Protein product: CASSSGLGNTIYF.

The V call is TRBV7-8, the J call TRBJ2-7; TRBD1 matches at 7 bases. CDR1 and CDR2 from the germline V gene are SGHVS and FQNEAQ. The CDR3 spans 14 residues. After removal of 5 bases from V and 1 base from J, the junction contained 5 bases not matched to a gene. CDR3 sequence: CASSMGTVSYEQYF. The CDR3 DNA follows: TGTGCCAGCAGCATGGGGACAGTTTCCTACGAGCAGTACTTC.

This clone turned up a few times. This chain's CDR3 is CASSQVGRGQGGYGYTF. The CDR3, as DNA: TGCGCCAGCAGCCAAGTAGGTCGCGGCCAGGGTGGCTATGGCTACACCTTC. The gene calls are TRBV4-1 and TRBJ1-2, with D maybe TRBD1 (5 bases). The CDR3 extends over 17 amino acids. Trimming stripped 1 base from V and 4 bases from J, with 19 bases between. Germline CDR1 reads MGHRA; CDR2 reads YSYEKL.

This chain uses TRBV30 with TRBJ1-3; D is perhaps TRBD1 (6 bases). This CDR3 contains 14 residues. The germline CDR1 and CDR2 sequences are GTSNPN and SVGIG (reference sequence). V lost 2 bases, J lost 4 bases, and 12 bases lay in between. The CDR3 protein is CAWSFGQGGNTIYF. CDR3 nucleotide sequence: TGTGCCTGGAGTTTCGGGCAGGGGGGAAACACCATATATTTT.

The chain employs TRBV7-9 and TRBJ1-2, with D maybe TRBD1 (6 bases). Germline CDR1 and CDR2: SEHNR and FQNEAQ (reference sequence). Trimming took off 4 bases at V and 3 bases at J, with 15 bases between the two ends. CDR3 length: 15 amino acids. The CDR3 DNA sequence: TGTGCCAGCAGCTCCCCCTCTGGGACATACTATGGCTACACCTTC. Encoded protein: CASSSPSGTYYGYTF.

This chain joins TRBV24-1 and TRBJ2-3; 8 bases agree with TRBD2. Germline V gene sequence: CDR1 KGHDR, CDR2 SFDVKD. The junction had 10 bases not matched to a gene; V was cut back by 4 bases and J by 2 bases. This CDR3 has 17 amino acids. CDR3 sequence (DNA): TGTGCCACCAGTGACCTCAGCGGGGGTACTTTCACAGATACGCAGTATTTT. It is translated as CATSDLSGGTFTDTQYF.

The rearrangement links TRBV5-5 to TRBJ2-3, with D perhaps TRBD2 (6 bases). Germline CDR1 reads SGHKS; CDR2 reads YYEKEE (reference sequence). V was trimmed by 2 bases and J by 4 bases, leaving 14 bases between them. CDR3 length: 15 residues. The CDR3 sequence is CASSFWDSISDTQYF. The DNA for the CDR3 is TGTGCCAGCAGCTTTTGGGACTCGATCTCAGATACGCAGTATTTT.

This rearrangement joins TRBV7-2 to TRBJ1-3; TRBD1 might be the D (5 bases). The germline V gene has CDR1 SGHTA and CDR2 FQGNSA. Trimming took off 5 bases at V and 2 bases at J, with 13 bases between the two ends. The CDR3 totals 15 residues. The CDR3 DNA is TGTGCCAGCAGCCCCCACCCAGGGACTGGAAACACCATATATTTT. This translates into CASSPHPGTGNTIYF.

V and J are TRBV7-3 and TRBJ2-7, with 7 nucleotides matching TRBD1. V lost 4 bases, J lost 7 bases, and 10 bases stayed unmatched. The CDR3 is 14 residues long. In germline, CDR1 is SGHTA, CDR2 FQGTGA. The CDR3 spells CASSYTGALGEQYF. The CDR3 bases are TGTGCCAGCAGCTACACAGGGGCCCTTGGGGAGCAGTACTTC. The variable domain in full, with the rest retrieved from reference TRBV7-3 and TRBJ2-7, is GAGVSQTPSNKVTEKGKYVELRCDPISGHTALYWYRQSLGQGPEFLIYFQGTGAADDSGLPNDRFFAVRPEGSVSTLKIQRTERGDSAVYLCASSYTGALGEQYFGPGTRLTVT.